What follows are 30 T cell receptor beta chains derived from one specimen sequenced in a study of cytotoxic CD8 clonotypes in ibrutinib-treated CLL. Profiled with immunoSEQ multiplex PCR; TCRdb holds only in-frame clones, not every one. The repertoire holds fewer than 35,000 clones, with approximately 54% as singletons. Sample: PBMCs, taken before ibrutinib treatment. Receptors were obtained from a human donor with chronic lymphocytic leukemia.

The chain links TRBV5-4 to TRBJ1-1; D might be TRBD1 (5 bases). The CDR3 consists of 16 residues. Per the germline V gene, CDR1 is SGHNT and CDR2 is YYREEE (reference sequence). Trimming took 4 bases from V and 0 from J, leaving 16 bases between them. The CDR3 DNA reads as TGTGCCAGCAGCCCCGGGGCCCCGTTCATGAACACTGAAGCTTTCTTT. This encodes CASSPGAPFMNTEAFF.

This rearrangement joins TRBV6-4 to TRBJ2-5; D is possibly TRBD1 (5 bases). Trimming cost V 2 bases and J 2 bases, with 15 bases left between them. In germline, CDR1 is MRHNA, CDR2 SNTAGT. There are 16 residues in the CDR3. The CDR3 nucleotides read TGTGCCAGCAGTGACAGCCCCAGGGTAAAACAAGAGACCCAGTACTTC. Amino acid sequence: CASSDSPRVKQETQYF.

The chain is built from TRBV19 and TRBJ2-2; 9 bases fit TRBD2. Per the germline V gene, CDR1 is LNHDA and CDR2 is SQIVND (reference sequence). This CDR3 has 19 amino acids. Losses at the gene ends were 6 bases for V and 2 bases for J; bases not matched to a gene: 16. The CDR3 coding sequence is TGTGCCAGTAGGAGGGGCATAGCGGGGGACCATTCAAACACCGGGGAGCTGTTTTTT. It codes for CASRRGIAGDHSNTGELFF.

The V call is TRBV27, the J call TRBJ1-2; no clear D. Germline CDR1 MNHEY, CDR2 SMNVEV (reference sequence). V was shortened by 0 bases and J by 4 bases, with 12 bases between the two germline ends. The CDR3 consists of 15 residues. The CDR3 is CASSLSAAAAYGYTF. CDR3 nucleotide sequence: TGTGCCAGCAGTTTATCGGCAGCAGCGGCCTATGGCTACACCTTC.

This clone was recorded only once. The gene calls are TRBV7-9 and TRBJ1-5; the D gene is possibly TRBD1 (5 bases). This CDR3 contains 14 residues. Germline assignment: CDR1 SEHNR and CDR2 FQNEAQ (reference sequence). Trimming took 4 bases from V and 2 from J, leaving 9 bases between them. The CDR3 protein is CASSSQGGNQPQHF. CDR3 DNA sequence: TGTGCCAGCAGCTCTCAGGGCGGCAATCAGCCCCAGCATTTT.

This clone was seen more than once but under ten times. V is TRBV7-6 and J is TRBJ2-7, with 7 positions matching TRBD2. This CDR3 is 14 amino acids long. With V trimmed by 0 bases and J by 6 bases, 5 bases remained unmatched. CDR1 SGHVS and CDR2 FNYEAQ come from the germline V gene. The CDR3 region has the DNA TGTGCCAGCAGCTTAGCGGCTAGCGGACCCGAGCAGTACTTC. This codes for CASSLAASGPEQYF.

This clone came up a few times. The rearrangement uses TRBV10-3 and TRBJ1-3, with D perhaps matching TRBD1 (5 bases). This CDR3 is built from 14 residues. V lost 3 bases and J lost 0, with 6 bases in between. Germline lookup yields CDR1 ENHRY and CDR2 SYGVKD. The CDR3 coding sequence is TGTGCCATCAGTGACAGGGACTCTGGAAACACCATATATTTT. It translates to CAISDRDSGNTIYF.

CDR3 region: CASSQRTGGGGYEQYF. The CDR3 DNA reads TGCGCCAGCAGCCAACGTACGGGCGGTGGTGGCTACGAGCAGTACTTC. This rearrangement joins TRBV4-1 to TRBJ2-7, with D hard to call. The CDR3 runs to 16 residues. Germline assignment: CDR1 MGHRA and CDR2 YSYEKL. V lost 2 bases, J lost 3 bases, and 17 bases lay in between.

This chain links TRBV7-9 with TRBJ1-4; TRBD1 might be the D (6 bases). V lost 1 base to trimming and J lost 7 bases, with 10 bases between them. Looked up from germline, CDR1 is SEHNR and CDR2 is FQNEAQ (reference sequence). The CDR3 sequence is 14 residues long. CDR3 nucleotide sequence: TGTGCCAGCAGCTTAGGGGACACTCGTGAAAAACTGTTTTTT. Its translation: CASSLGDTREKLFF.

CDR3 residues: CAISLGGQDTQYF. CDR3 nucleotides: TGTGCCATCAGTTTGGGGGGCCAAGATACGCAGTATTTT. The chain couples TRBV10-3 to TRBJ2-3; D possibly matches TRBD1 or TRBD2 (6 bases each). The V gene lost 5 bases and the J gene lost 5 bases, with 11 bases spanning the gap. The CDR3 has 13 residues. Germline V lookup: CDR1 ENHRY, CDR2 SYGVKD.

The V and J genes are TRBV6-5 and TRBJ2-1, with 9 bases that match TRBD1. Trimming at V came to 6 bases and at J to 3 bases, leaving 6 bases not matched to a gene. The CDR3 length is 15 residues. Germline loops: CDR1 MNHEY, CDR2 SVGAGI. The CDR3 DNA sequence: TGTGCCAGCAGCCAGACAGGGGGAAGCTACAATGAGCAGTTCTTC. Residues: CASSQTGGSYNEQFF.

V and J are TRBV28 and TRBJ2-7; D tentatively fits TRBD1 or TRBD2 (5 bases each). Germline CDR1 and CDR2: MDHEN and SYDVKM. The V end lost 6 bases, the J end lost 2 bases, and 14 bases lay between the germline ends. This CDR3 comprises 14 residues. The CDR3 loop reads CASSPGTLAYEQYF. As DNA, the CDR3 is TGTGCCAGCAGCCCCGGGACGCTCGCCTACGAGCAGTACTTC.

There are a few counts of this clone. V is TRBV5-1 and J is TRBJ2-2, with D possibly matching TRBD1 (5 bases). Deletions cut 0 bases from V and 6 bases from J, with 12 bases between. The CDR3 sequence is 15 residues long. The V gene's germline CDR1 is SGHRS and CDR2 YFSETQ. The CDR3: CASSLANSGSGELFF. For the CDR3, the DNA is TGCGCCAGCAGCTTGGCTAATTCAGGGTCCGGGGAGCTGTTTTTT. The full variable domain, completed using reference TRBV5-1 and TRBJ2-2, is KAGVTQTPRYLIKTRGQQVTLSCSPISGHRSVSWYQQTPGQGLQFLFEYFSETQRNKGNFPGRFSGRQFSNSRSEMNVSTLELGDSALYLCASSLANSGSGELFFGEGSRLTVL.

The chain employs TRBV7-9 and TRBJ2-3, with a weak D call TRBD2 (6 bases). CDR3 length: 16 residues. V gave up 2 bases and J gave up 6 bases, with 18 bases separating them. Germline CDR1 reads SEHNR; CDR2 reads FQNEAQ (reference sequence). The CDR3 sequence is CASSLPAPGGGDTQYF. The CDR3 bases are TGTGCCAGCAGCTTACCAGCCCCCGGAGGAGGGGATACGCAGTATTTT.

This clone was seen more than once but under ten times. The V gene is TRBV6-6, the J gene TRBJ1-3, with 10 bases identical to TRBD1. V trimming: 10 bases; J trimming: 3 bases; junction bases outside the gene matches: 9. Germline CDR1 is MNHNY and CDR2 is SVGAGI (reference sequence). CDR3 size: 15 residues. The CDR3 coding sequence is TGTGCCACCGACAGGGGGCATATAGGTGGAAACACCATATATTTT. Protein product: CATDRGHIGGNTIYF.

This clone showed up just a few times. The V and J genes are TRBV19 and TRBJ1-4, with 8 bases lining up with TRBD1. The CDR3 extends over 16 amino acids. Germline loops: CDR1 LNHDA, CDR2 SQIVND (reference sequence). The trim removed 10 bases at V and 0 bases at J, leaving 10 bases unmatched. Here the CDR3 reads CATQGQETSTNEKLFF. The CDR3 DNA reads as TGTGCCACCCAGGGACAGGAGACTTCAACTAATGAAAAACTGTTTTTT.

The chain is built from TRBV7-2 and TRBJ2-7; D is possibly TRBD1 (8 bases). Germline loops: CDR1 SGHTA, CDR2 FQGNSA. This CDR3 is built from 14 residues. V dropped 1 base and J dropped 7 bases, with 14 bases sitting between them. CDR3 protein: CASSLVQGEGEQYF. The DNA for the CDR3 is TGTGCCAGCAGCTTAGTACAGGGGGAGGGAGAGCAGTACTTC.

This rearrangement joins TRBV2 to TRBJ1-4; 12 positions match TRBD1. V was pared by 6 bases and J by 5 bases, with 7 bases of the junction left unmatched. This CDR3 is 16 amino acids long. In germline, CDR1 is SNHLY, CDR2 FYNNEI. CDR3 DNA sequence: TGTGCCAGCAGGGGACAGGGGGCCCTGGGGAATGAAAAACTGTTTTTT. It codes for CASRGQGALGNEKLFF. The full variable domain, its missing parts supplied by reference TRBV2 and TRBJ1-4, is EPEVTQTPSHQVTQMGQEVILRCVPISNHLYFYWYRQILGQKVEFLVSFYNNEISEKSEIFDDQFSVERPDGSNFTLKIRSTKLEDSAMYFCASRGQGALGNEKLFFGSGTQLSVL.

The DNA of the CDR3 is TGCGCCAGCAGCCGTGGAGGGTTAAACTATGGCTACACCTTC. This gives the protein CASSRGGLNYGYTF. V and J are TRBV4-1 and TRBJ1-2; no reliable D call. The CDR3 runs 14 residues. From germline, CDR1 is MGHRA and CDR2 YSYEKL. V was shortened by 4 bases and J by 2 bases, with 11 bases between the two germline ends.

This clone was found a few times. CDR3 sequence (DNA): TGTGCCAGCAGCTTGTCTAATGGAAACACCATATATTTT. Translating gives CASSLSNGNTIYF. This sequence joins TRBV11-2 and TRBJ1-3; D is unclear. V lost 3 bases and J lost 3, with 6 bases in between. Germline CDR1 reads SGHAT; CDR2 reads FQNNGV. The CDR3 has 13 residues.

This clone was detected only a few times. CDR3 coding DNA: TGTGCCAGTTGTAAGACACAGGGGAGAAGGACTGAAGCTTTCTTT. As protein: CASCKTQGRRTEAFF. J is TRBJ1-1 and V is TRBV19; 7 bases align to TRBD1. The CDR3 is made up of 15 amino acids. The V segment lost 8 bases and the J segment 5 bases; nucleotides outside the gene matches: 14. The germline gives CDR1 LNHDA, CDR2 SQIVND (reference sequence).

This chain uses TRBV7-9 with TRBJ2-7; TRBD1 matches at 11 bases. The CDR3 runs 15 residues. Germline V gene data show CDR1 as SEHNR and CDR2 as FQNEAQ (reference sequence). After removal of 5 bases from V and 4 bases from J, the junction contained 7 bases not matched to a gene. The CDR3 reads CASSLTGTGGYEQYF. Written as DNA, the CDR3 is TGTGCCAGCAGCCTAACCGGGACAGGGGGGTACGAGCAGTACTTC.

This clone was found a few times. The V gene is TRBV7-2, the J gene TRBJ2-1; 9 bases align to TRBD2. Germline V lookup: CDR1 SGHTA, CDR2 FQGNSA. There are 18 residues in the CDR3. V gave up 1 base and J gave up 0 bases; unmatched junction bases: 7. CDR3 sequence (DNA): TGTGCCAGCAGCTTAGTTCTCCTTAGCGGGAGCTCCTACAATGAGCAGTTCTTC. Translation: CASSLVLLSGSSYNEQFF.

This chain connects TRBV7-2 to TRBJ1-6; 7 positions agree with TRBD1. The CDR3 is made up of 16 amino acids. V gave up 1 base and J gave up 10 bases; unmatched junction bases: 10. Germline V lookup: CDR1 SGHTA, CDR2 FQGNSA. The CDR3 DNA is TGTGCCAGCAGCTTAGTGATTACAGGGGTGGGATCACCCCTCCACTTT. Translation: CASSLVITGVGSPLHF.

The chain has TRBV5-1 and TRBJ1-5; 9 bases are shared with TRBD1. Germline assignment: CDR1 SGHRS and CDR2 YFSETQ. The ends lost 1 base at V and 6 bases at J; junction bases unmatched: 11. The CDR3 is made up of 17 amino acids. The CDR3 coding sequence is TGCGCCAGCAGCTTGAACCCCACAGGGGGCGCGATTCAGCCCCAGCATTTT. It specifies CASSLNPTGGAIQPQHF.

This clone has just a few counts. The V call is TRBV27, the J call TRBJ2-7; D might be TRBD1 (5 bases). The CDR3 is 12 amino acids. V was pared by 3 bases and J by 10 bases, with 13 bases between. Germline lookup yields CDR1 MNHEY and CDR2 SMNVEV (reference sequence). As DNA, the CDR3 is TGTGCCAGCAGTTTTGGGCAGGGCCCCCAGTACTTC. Residues: CASSFGQGPQYF.

The chain combines TRBV6-5 with TRBJ2-7; 9 nucleotides align to TRBD1. The CDR3 covers 15 residues. Trimming at V came to 4 bases and at J to 1 base, leaving 5 bases not matched to a gene. Germline lookup yields CDR1 MNHEY and CDR2 SVGAGI. CDR3 nucleotides: TGTGCCAGCAGTTTCCGGGACAGGGTGTCCTACGAGCAGTACTTC. As protein: CASSFRDRVSYEQYF.

This chain links TRBV28 with TRBJ1-3; D is perhaps TRBD1 (5 bases). This CDR3 region has 15 residues. Looked up from germline, CDR1 is MDHEN and CDR2 is SYDVKM. V was pared by 5 bases and J by 10 bases, with 21 bases between. The CDR3 region is CASSGVSAGRVTIYF. CDR3 bases: TGTGCCAGCAGTGGTGTGTCGGCAGGGAGGGTGACCATATATTTT.

There are a few counts of this clone. The chain couples TRBV27 to TRBJ2-3; 10 nucleotides line up with TRBD1. Per the germline V gene, CDR1 is MNHEY and CDR2 is SMNVEV (reference sequence). The V segment lost 3 bases and the J segment 3 bases; nucleotides outside the gene matches: 3. The CDR3 has 15 residues. This CDR3 reads CASSFLGQGTDTQYF. The CDR3 DNA follows: TGTGCCAGCAGTTTTTTGGGACAGGGGACAGATACGCAGTATTTT.

This chain links TRBV9 with TRBJ2-7; D perhaps matches TRBD2 (6 bases). Germline V gives CDR1 SGDLS, CDR2 YYNGEE. The CDR3 runs 14 residues. With 0 bases removed from V and 2 bases from J, the gap between germline ends came to 9 bases. CDR3 region: CASSVGGVTYEQYF. The CDR3 DNA reads TGTGCCAGCAGCGTAGGCGGGGTTACCTACGAGCAGTACTTC.